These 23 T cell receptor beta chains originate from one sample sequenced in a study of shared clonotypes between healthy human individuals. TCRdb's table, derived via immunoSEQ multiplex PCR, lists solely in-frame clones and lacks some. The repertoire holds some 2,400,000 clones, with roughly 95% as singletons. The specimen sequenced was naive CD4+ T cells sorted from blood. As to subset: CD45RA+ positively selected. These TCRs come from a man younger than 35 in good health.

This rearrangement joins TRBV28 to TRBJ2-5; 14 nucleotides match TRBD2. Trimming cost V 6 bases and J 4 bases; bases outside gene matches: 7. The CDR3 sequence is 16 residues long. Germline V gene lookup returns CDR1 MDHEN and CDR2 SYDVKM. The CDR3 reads CASRPHGLAGGETQYF. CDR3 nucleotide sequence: TGTGCCAGCAGACCCCACGGACTAGCGGGGGGAGAGACCCAGTACTTC.

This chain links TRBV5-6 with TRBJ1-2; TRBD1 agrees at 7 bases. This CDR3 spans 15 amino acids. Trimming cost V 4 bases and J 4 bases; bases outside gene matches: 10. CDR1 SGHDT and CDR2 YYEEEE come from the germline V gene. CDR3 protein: CASSLRDSQFYGYTF. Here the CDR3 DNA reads TGTGCCAGCAGCCTCCGGGACAGTCAATTCTATGGCTACACCTTC.

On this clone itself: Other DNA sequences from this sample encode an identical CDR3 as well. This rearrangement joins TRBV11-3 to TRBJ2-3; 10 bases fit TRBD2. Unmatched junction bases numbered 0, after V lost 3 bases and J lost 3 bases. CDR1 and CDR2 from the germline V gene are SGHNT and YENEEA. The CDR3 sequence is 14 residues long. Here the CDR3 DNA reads TGTGCCAGCAGCTTTAGCGGGGGGACAGATACGCAGTATTTT. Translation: CASSFSGGTDTQYF.

DNA for the CDR3: TGTGCCATCAGCCTGGGACAGGGTAACAATGAGCAGTTCTTC. This gives the protein CAISLGQGNNEQFF. The chain uses TRBV10-3 and TRBJ2-1, with 9 bases identical to TRBD1. The CDR3 totals 14 residues. Germline CDR1 reads ENHRY; CDR2 reads SYGVKD. After removal of 6 bases from V and 5 bases from J, the junction contained 5 bases not matched to a gene.

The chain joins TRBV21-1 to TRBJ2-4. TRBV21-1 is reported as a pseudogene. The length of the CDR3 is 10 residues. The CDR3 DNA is TGTGCCAGCAGTGAAAACATTCAGTACTTC. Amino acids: CASSENIQYF.

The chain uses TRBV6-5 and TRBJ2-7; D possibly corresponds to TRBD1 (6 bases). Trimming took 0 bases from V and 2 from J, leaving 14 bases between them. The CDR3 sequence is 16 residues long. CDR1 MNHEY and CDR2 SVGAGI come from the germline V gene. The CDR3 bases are TGTGCCAGCAGTTACTCGATAATAGGGGGACCCTACGAGCAGTACTTC. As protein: CASSYSIIGGPYEQYF.

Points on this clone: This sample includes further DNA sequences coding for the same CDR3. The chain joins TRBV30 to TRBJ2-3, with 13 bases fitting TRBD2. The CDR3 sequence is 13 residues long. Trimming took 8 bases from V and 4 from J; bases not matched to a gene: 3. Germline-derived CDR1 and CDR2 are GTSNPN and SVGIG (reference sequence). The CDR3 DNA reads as TGTGCCGCTACTAGCGGGGGGGCAGATACGCAGTATTTT. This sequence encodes CAATSGGADTQYF.

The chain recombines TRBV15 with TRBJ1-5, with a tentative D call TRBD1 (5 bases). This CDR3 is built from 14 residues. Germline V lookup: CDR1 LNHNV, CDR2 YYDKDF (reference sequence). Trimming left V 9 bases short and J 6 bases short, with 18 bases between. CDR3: CATSGRGGFQPQHF. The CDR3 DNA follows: TGTGCCACATCAGGGCGGGGCGGTTTTCAGCCCCAGCATTTT. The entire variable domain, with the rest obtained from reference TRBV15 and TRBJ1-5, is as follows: DAMVIQNPRYQVTQFGKPVTLSCSQTLNHNVMYWYQQKSSQAPKLLFHYYDKDFNNEADTPDNFQSRRPNTSFCFLDIRSPGLGDTAMYLCATSGRGGFQPQHFGDGTRLSIL.

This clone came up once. The CDR3 reads CASSEGQATYTF. CDR3 DNA: TGTGCCAGCAGTGAAGGGCAGGCGACCTACACCTTC. The V call is TRBV2, the J call TRBJ1-2; D unresolved. Per germline, CDR1 SNHLY and CDR2 FYNNEI. V was cut by 1 base and J by 10 bases, with 10 bases left in between. CDR3 size: 12 residues.

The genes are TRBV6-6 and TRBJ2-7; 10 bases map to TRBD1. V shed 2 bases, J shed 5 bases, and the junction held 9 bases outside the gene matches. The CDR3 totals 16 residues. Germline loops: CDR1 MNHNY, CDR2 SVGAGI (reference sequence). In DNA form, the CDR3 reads TGTGCCAGCAGTTACCCACATGACAGGGGGCGCAACGAGCAGTACTTC. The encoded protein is CASSYPHDRGRNEQYF.

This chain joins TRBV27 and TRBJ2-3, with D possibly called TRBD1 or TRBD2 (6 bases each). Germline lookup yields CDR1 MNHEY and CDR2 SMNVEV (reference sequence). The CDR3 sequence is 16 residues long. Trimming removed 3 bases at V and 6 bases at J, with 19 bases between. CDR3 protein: CASSLYLGGPGDTQYF. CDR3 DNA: TGTGCCAGCAGTTTGTACTTAGGGGGGCCCGGGGATACGCAGTATTTT.

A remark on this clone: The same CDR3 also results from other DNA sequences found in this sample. The CDR3 region has the DNA TGTGCCAGCAGGGGGAGCAATCAGCCCCAGCATTTT. This sequence encodes CASRGSNQPQHF. V is TRBV28 and J is TRBJ1-5; D is unresolved. The germline CDR1 and CDR2 sequences are MDHEN and SYDVKM. The CDR3 spans 12 residues. Trimming shortened V by 6 bases and J by 1 base, and 4 bases separated the two germline ends.

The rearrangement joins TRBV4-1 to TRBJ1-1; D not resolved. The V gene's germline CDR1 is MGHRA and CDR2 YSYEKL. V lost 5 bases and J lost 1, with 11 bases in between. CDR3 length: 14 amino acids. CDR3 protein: CASSWAGGNTEAFF. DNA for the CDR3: TGCGCCAGCAGCTGGGCGGGAGGGAACACTGAAGCTTTCTTT.

The CDR3 here is CASSQVWGGSGNTIYF. Written as DNA, the CDR3 is TGTGCCAGCAGCCAAGTGTGGGGGGGCTCTGGAAACACCATATATTTT. The V and J genes are TRBV4-2 and TRBJ1-3, with a possible D match to TRBD1 (5 bases). The V end was cut by 1 base, the J end by 0 bases, with 10 bases between. Germline CDR1 reads LGHNA; CDR2 reads YNFKEQ. The CDR3 is made up of 16 amino acids.

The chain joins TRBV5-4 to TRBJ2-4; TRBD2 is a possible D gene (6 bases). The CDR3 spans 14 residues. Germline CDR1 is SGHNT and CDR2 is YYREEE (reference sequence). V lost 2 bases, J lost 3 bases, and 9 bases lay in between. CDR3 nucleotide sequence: TGTGCCAGCAGCTTCCCGGAGGGCAAAAACATTCAGTACTTC. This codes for CASSFPEGKNIQYF.

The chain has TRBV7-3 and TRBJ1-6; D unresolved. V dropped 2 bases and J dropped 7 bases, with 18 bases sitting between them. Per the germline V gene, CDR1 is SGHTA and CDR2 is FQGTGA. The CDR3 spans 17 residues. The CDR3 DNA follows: TGTGCCAGCAGCTTATTCCGACCGGGGTCGTACAATTCACCCCTCCACTTT. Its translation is CASSLFRPGSYNSPLHF.

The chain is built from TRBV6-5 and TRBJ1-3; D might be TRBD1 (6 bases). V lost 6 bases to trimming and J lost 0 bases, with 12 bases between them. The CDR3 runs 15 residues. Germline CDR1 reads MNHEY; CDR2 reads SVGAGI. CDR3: CASSPDRYSGNTIYF. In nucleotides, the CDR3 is TGTGCCAGCAGCCCGGACAGATACTCTGGAAACACCATATATTTT.

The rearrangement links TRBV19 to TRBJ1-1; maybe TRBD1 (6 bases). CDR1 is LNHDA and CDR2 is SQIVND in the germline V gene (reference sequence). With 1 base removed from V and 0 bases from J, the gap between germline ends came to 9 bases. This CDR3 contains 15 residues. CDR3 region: CASSIGDTMNTEAFF. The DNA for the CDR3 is TGTGCCAGTAGTATAGGGGACACCATGAACACTGAAGCTTTCTTT.

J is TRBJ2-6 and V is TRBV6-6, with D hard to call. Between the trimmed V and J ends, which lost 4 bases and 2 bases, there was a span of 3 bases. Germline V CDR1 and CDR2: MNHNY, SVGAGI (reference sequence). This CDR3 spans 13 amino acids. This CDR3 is CASSSPGANVLTF. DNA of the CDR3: TGTGCCAGCAGTTCCCCTGGGGCCAACGTCCTGACTTTC.

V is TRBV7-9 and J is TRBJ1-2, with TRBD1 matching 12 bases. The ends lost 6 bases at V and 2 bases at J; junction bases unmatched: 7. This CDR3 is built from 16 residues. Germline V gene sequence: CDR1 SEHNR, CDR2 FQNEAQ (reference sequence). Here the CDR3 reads CASRRTGTGGNYGYTF. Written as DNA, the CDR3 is TGTGCCAGCAGGCGAACCGGGACAGGGGGCAACTATGGCTACACCTTC. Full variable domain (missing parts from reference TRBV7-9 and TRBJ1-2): DTGVSQNPRHKITKRGQNVTFRCDPISEHNRLYWYRQTLGQGPEFLTYFQNEAQLEKSRLLSDRFSAERPKGSFSTLEIQRTEQGDSAMYLCASRRTGTGGNYGYTFGSGTRLTVV.

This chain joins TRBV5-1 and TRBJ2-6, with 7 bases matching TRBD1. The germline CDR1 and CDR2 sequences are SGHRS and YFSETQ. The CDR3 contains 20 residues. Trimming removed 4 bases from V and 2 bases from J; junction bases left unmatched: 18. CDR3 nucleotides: TGCGCCAGCAGCCAAGGGGGCGCGAGGTCTCCTGACACTGGGGCCAACGTCCTGACTTTC. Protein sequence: CASSQGGARSPDTGANVLTF.

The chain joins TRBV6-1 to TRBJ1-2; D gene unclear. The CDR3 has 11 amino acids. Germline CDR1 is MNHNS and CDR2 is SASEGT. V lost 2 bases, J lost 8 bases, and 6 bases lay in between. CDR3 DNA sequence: TGTGCCAGCAGTGAATTCAAAGGCTACACCTTC. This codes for CASSEFKGYTF.

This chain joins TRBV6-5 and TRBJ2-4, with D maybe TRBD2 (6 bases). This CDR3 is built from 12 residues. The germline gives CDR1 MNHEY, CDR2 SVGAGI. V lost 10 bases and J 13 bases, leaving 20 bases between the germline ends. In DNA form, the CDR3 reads TGTGCCACCTGGACTCGGGACTTGGACCAGTACTTC. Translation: CATWTRDLDQYF.